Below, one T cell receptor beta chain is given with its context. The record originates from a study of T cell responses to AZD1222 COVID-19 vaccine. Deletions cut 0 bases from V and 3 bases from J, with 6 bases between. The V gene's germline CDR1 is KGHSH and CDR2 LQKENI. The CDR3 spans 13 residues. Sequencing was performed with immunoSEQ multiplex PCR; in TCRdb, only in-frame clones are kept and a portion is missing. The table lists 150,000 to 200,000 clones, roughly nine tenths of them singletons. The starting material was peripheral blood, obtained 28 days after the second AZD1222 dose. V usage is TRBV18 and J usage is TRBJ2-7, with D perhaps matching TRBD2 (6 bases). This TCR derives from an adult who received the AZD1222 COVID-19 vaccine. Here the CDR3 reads CASSPPGGYEQYF. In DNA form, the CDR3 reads TGTGCCAGCTCACCACCGGGGGGCTACGAGCAGTACTTC. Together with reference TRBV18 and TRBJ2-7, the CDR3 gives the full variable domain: NAGVMQNPRHLVRRRGQEARLRCSPMKGHSHVYWYRQLPEEGLKFMVYLQKENIIDESGMPKERFSAEFPKEGPSILRIQQVVRGDSAAYFCASSPPGGYEQYFGPGTRLTVT.